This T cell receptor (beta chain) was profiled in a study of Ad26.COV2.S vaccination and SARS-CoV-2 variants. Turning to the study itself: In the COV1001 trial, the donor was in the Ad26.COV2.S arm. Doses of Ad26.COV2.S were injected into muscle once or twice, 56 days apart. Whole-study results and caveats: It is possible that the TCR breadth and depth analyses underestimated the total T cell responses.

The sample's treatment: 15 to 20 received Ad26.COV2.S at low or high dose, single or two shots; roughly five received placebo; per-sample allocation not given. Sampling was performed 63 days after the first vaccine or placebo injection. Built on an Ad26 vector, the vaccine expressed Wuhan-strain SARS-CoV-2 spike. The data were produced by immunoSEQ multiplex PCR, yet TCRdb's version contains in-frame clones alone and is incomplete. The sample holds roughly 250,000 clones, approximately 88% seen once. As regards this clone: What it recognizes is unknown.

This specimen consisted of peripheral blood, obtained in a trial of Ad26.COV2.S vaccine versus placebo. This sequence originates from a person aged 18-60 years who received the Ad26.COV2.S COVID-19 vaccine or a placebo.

The CDR3 sequence: CASKGGSGTGELFF. For the CDR3, the DNA is TGTGCCAGCAAGGGCGGGAGTGGGACCGGGGAGCTGTTTTTT. The chain employs TRBV6-6 and TRBJ2-2; the match to TRBD2 covers 7 bases. This CDR3 has 14 residues. V was pared by 7 bases and J by 5 bases, with 7 bases of the junction left unmatched. Germline CDR1 reads MNHNY; CDR2 reads SVGAGI (reference sequence).